The T cell receptor beta chain described here comes from a study of regulatory T cells in long-lasting Graves disease. General observations from the study: TRBV28, TRBJ1-2 and TRBJ2-5 emerged as the favored segments in persistent disease.

Note on this clonotype: Its antigen is still unknown.

Through Arm-PCR of CDR3 regions and iRepertoire HTBI primers, TCR beta libraries were built. TCRdb ran MiXCR on the multiplex PCR reads and lists one entry per CDR3 protein. Found here are 700,000 or so distinct CDR3 sequences, around 30% of them singletons; the top ten hold 40% to 55%. Time point of the sample: persistent/refractory GD, antithyroid drugs over 5 years with positive TRAb. Following extraction of RNA from PBMCs, that RNA was used to make the TCR library. Graves' disease diagnoses followed American Thyroid Association guidelines. Germline values: CDR1 GTSNPN, CDR2 SVGIG (reference sequence). With 4 bases removed from V and 0 bases from J, the gap between germline ends came to 12 bases. The CDR3 is 14 amino acids.

This specimen consisted of peripheral blood mononuclear cells (PBMCs), obtained when the disease was refractory, from a patient treated with antithyroid drugs. This chain joins TRBV30 and TRBJ1-2; D unresolved. The sequence came from a female donor with Graves disease. DNA for the CDR3: TGTGCCTGGACAGCCATAGGCTCTAACTATGGCTACACCTTC. It encodes CAWTAIGSNYGYTF.